The 17 T cell receptor beta chains reported below all come from one sample, sequenced in a study of T cells in Graves' hyperthyroidism and ophthalmopathy. Amplification targeted TCR beta CDR3 regions from RNA transcripts. In the first-round RT-PCR of the TCR CDR3, the HTBI primer set was used. MiXCR was run by TCRdb on the multiplex PCR reads, yielding one entry per CDR3 protein. The sample lists around 420,000 distinct CDR3 sequences; 15% to 19% were seen once. Material for sequencing was blood. These receptors originate from a woman under 30 with Graves' hyperthyroidism.

This clonotype was counted ten times or more. The V and J genes are TRBV5-1 and TRBJ2-5; the D gene could be TRBD1 or TRBD2 (5 bases each). Per germline, CDR1 SGHRS and CDR2 YFSETQ. This CDR3 region has 15 residues. The V gene lost 4 bases and the J gene lost 2 bases, with 15 bases spanning the gap. The CDR3 DNA sequence: TGCGCCAGCAGCCTCTGGGACGGTCCACAAGAGACCCAGTACTTC. This sequence encodes CASSLWDGPQETQYF.

This clonotype was counted many times. This chain joins TRBV15 and TRBJ2-6; maybe TRBD1 (5 bases). This CDR3 region has 16 residues. The germline gives CDR1 LNHNV, CDR2 YYDKDF (reference sequence). V was shortened by 0 bases and J by 0 bases, with 6 bases between the two germline ends. CDR3 loop: CATSRDQGSGANVLTF. CDR3 sequence (DNA): TGTGCCACCAGCAGAGATCAGGGCTCTGGGGCCAACGTCCTGACTTTC.

This clonotype was seen many times. CDR3 protein: CATLRLGQGSYEQYF. The CDR3 bases are TGTGCCACCCTCCGTCTGGGACAGGGGTCCTACGAGCAGTACTTC. The chain joins TRBV27 to TRBJ2-7, with 10 bases matching TRBD1. J lost 1 base, V lost 10 bases, and 10 bases had no gene match. CDR3 length: 15 residues. Germline CDR1 and CDR2: MNHEY and SMNVEV (reference sequence).

This clonotype showed up many times. An end of the junction does not agree with germline; a read error may underlie this. The gene calls are TRBV2 and TRBJ2-7; D possibly corresponds to TRBD2 (5 bases). The CDR3 is 14 amino acids. CDR1 and CDR2 from the germline V gene are SNHLY and FYNNEI. CDR3 loop: CASLLRGSSHEQYF. Written as DNA, the CDR3 is TGTGCCAGCCTCCTTCGGGGTAGCTCCCACGAGCAGTACTTC.

The sample holds many counts of this clonotype. The chain joins TRBV2 to TRBJ2-5; TRBD1 or TRBD2 may be the D gene (5 bases each). Trimming left V 6 bases short and J 5 bases short, with 31 bases between. There are 19 residues in the CDR3. Germline loops: CDR1 SNHLY, CDR2 FYNNEI. The CDR3 region is CASRSRARPGSRGSETQYF. In DNA, the CDR3 is TGTGCCAGCAGATCGCGAGCCCGACCGGGCTCACGGGGCTCGGAGACCCAGTACTTC. The whole variable domain, filled in from reference TRBV2 and TRBJ2-5, reads EPEVTQTPSHQVTQMGQEVILRCVPISNHLYFYWYRQILGQKVEFLVSFYNNEISEKSEIFDDQFSVERPDGSNFTLKIRSTKLEDSAMYFCASRSRARPGSRGSETQYFGPGTRLLVL.

This clonotype was seen only a few times. A read error may produce the germline difference seen at one junction end. This rearrangement joins TRBV5-1 to TRBJ2-5; no firm D call. This CDR3 has 11 residues. Germline CDR1 is SGHRS and CDR2 is YFSETQ. CDR3 region: CAGSSPETQYF. In DNA, the CDR3 is TGTGCCGGCAGCTCCCCAGAGACCCAGTACTTC.

This clonotype was seen ten or more times. This chain uses TRBV6-5 with TRBJ2-7, with D tentatively TRBD2 (6 bases). Germline lookup yields CDR1 MNHEY and CDR2 SVGAGI. V lost 0 bases to trimming and J lost 5 bases, with 14 bases between them. The CDR3 runs 15 residues. CDR3 region: CASSYSAEGIHEQYF. In DNA form, the CDR3 reads TGTGCCAGCAGTTACTCGGCGGAGGGGATCCACGAGCAGTACTTC.

This clonotype has at least ten counts. This sequence joins TRBV7-8 and TRBJ2-3; D possibly corresponds to TRBD2 (6 bases). The CDR3 extends over 13 amino acids. The V gene's germline CDR1 is SGHVS and CDR2 FQNEAQ. V lost 2 bases, J lost 9 bases, and 12 bases lay in between. The CDR3 DNA is TGTGCCAGCAGCTTACGGGAGAAAGGGACGCAGTATTTT. Translating gives CASSLREKGTQYF.

This clonotype was picked up a small number of times. The chain carries TRBV19 and TRBJ1-4; no clear D. CDR1 is LNHDA, CDR2 SQIVND, per germline (reference sequence). The length of the CDR3 is 14 residues. V lost 1 base and J lost 3, with 6 bases in between. CDR3 residues: CASSIGTANEKLFF. CDR3 in DNA: TGTGCCAGTAGTATAGGTACAGCTAATGAAAAACTGTTTTTT. The full variable domain, rest sourced from reference TRBV19 and TRBJ1-4, is DGGITQSPKYLFRKEGQNVTLSCEQNLNHDAMYWYRQDPGQGLRLIYYSQIVNDFQKGDIAEGYSVSREKKESFPLTVTSAQKNPTAFYLCASSIGTANEKLFFGSGTQLSVL.

The chain is built from TRBV7-2 and TRBJ2-1, with TRBD2 matching 10 bases. The CDR3 consists of 15 residues. With 3 bases clipped from V and 5 bases from J, the junction kept 4 bases outside the gene matches. The germline V gene has CDR1 SGHTA and CDR2 FQGNSA. The CDR3 sequence: CASSLASGGNNEQFF. The DNA of the CDR3 is TGTGCCAGCAGCTTGGCTAGCGGGGGAAACAATGAGCAGTTCTTC.

This clonotype was seen many times. The rearrangement links TRBV10-3 to TRBJ2-1; D unclear. Trimming pared 4 bases from V and 6 bases from J, leaving 13 bases between. The germline CDR1 and CDR2 sequences are ENHRY and SYGVKD. The CDR3 consists of 14 residues. The CDR3 spells CAISGSQRSNEQFF. The CDR3, as DNA: TGTGCCATCAGTGGATCTCAGCGTAGCAATGAGCAGTTCTTC.

V usage is TRBV5-1 and J usage is TRBJ2-7; 7 nucleotides line up with TRBD1. V shed 4 bases, J shed 2 bases, and the junction held 9 bases outside the gene matches. There are 15 residues in the CDR3. CDR1 is SGHRS, CDR2 YFSETQ, per germline. CDR3 in DNA: TGCGCCAGCAGCGGACGACAGGGAACGGCCTACGAGCAGTACTTC. This translates into CASSGRQGTAYEQYF. Combining the CDR3 with reference TRBV5-1 and TRBJ2-7 gives the whole variable domain KAGVTQTPRYLIKTRGQQVTLSCSPISGHRSVSWYQQTPGQGLQFLFEYFSETQRNKGNFPGRFSGRQFSNSRSEMNVSTLELGDSALYLCASSGRQGTAYEQYFGPGTRLTVT.

This clonotype was seen repeatedly, ten times or more. The chain couples TRBV18 to TRBJ2-3; TRBD2 agrees at 8 bases. Germline V gives CDR1 KGHSH, CDR2 LQKENI. The CDR3 is 15 amino acids. Trimming took 2 bases from V and 4 from J; bases not matched to a gene: 5. CDR3 coding DNA: TGTGCCAGCTCACCAGGGACTAGGACGGCAGATACGCAGTATTTT. Translation: CASSPGTRTADTQYF.

There are many counts of this clonotype. The chain carries TRBV6-1 and TRBJ2-5; TRBD2 aligns across 10 bases. The germline CDR1 and CDR2 sequences are MNHNS and SASEGT. This CDR3 is 17 amino acids long. The junction had 12 bases not matched to a gene; V was cut back by 6 bases and J by 2 bases. The CDR3 bases are TGTGCCAGCAGGTCCTTTGGGGCTAGCGGGGGTCAAGAGACCCAGTACTTC. It specifies CASRSFGASGGQETQYF.

Many counts were recorded for this clonotype. The chain uses TRBV5-1 and TRBJ1-3, with a tentative D call TRBD1 (6 bases). Trimming cost V 0 bases and J 1 base, with 8 bases left between them. CDR3 size: 15 residues. Germline loops: CDR1 SGHRS, CDR2 YFSETQ. CDR3 amino acids: CASSLDTGSGNTIYF. The CDR3 coding sequence is TGCGCCAGCAGCTTGGATACAGGGTCTGGAAACACCATATATTTT.

The rearrangement links TRBV20-1 to TRBJ2-7; D possibly corresponds to TRBD1 (6 bases). The germline V gene has CDR1 DFQATT and CDR2 SNEGSKA (reference sequence). The V end was cut by 3 bases, the J end by 2 bases, with 17 bases between. The CDR3 consists of 15 residues. The CDR3 DNA reads TGCAGTGCTAGGGGGCCGGAAGGGGGAGCCTACGAGCAGTACTTC. Its translation is CSARGPEGGAYEQYF.

This clonotype showed up many times. This chain uses TRBV28 with TRBJ1-5; D perhaps matches TRBD1 (5 bases). The germline V and J ends were trimmed by 7 bases and 5 bases, with 12 bases remaining between them. Looked up from germline, CDR1 is MDHEN and CDR2 is SYDVKM. CDR3 size: 13 residues. The CDR3, as DNA: TGTGCCAGCAACCCAGGGAGGCATCAGCCCCAGCATTTT. Translated, it gives CASNPGRHQPQHF.